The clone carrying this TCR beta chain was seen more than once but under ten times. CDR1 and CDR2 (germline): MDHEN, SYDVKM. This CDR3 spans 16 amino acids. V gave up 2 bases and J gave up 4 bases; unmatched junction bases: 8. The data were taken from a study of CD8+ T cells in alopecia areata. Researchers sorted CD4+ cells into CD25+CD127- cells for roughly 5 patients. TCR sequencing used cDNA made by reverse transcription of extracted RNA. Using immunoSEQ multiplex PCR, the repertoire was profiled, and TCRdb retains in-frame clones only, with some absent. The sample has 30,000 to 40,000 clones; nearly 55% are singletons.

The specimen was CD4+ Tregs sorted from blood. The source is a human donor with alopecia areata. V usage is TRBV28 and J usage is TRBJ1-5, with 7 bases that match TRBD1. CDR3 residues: CASSLKGALFNQPQHF. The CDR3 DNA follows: TGTGCCAGCAGTTTAAAGGGGGCCCTCTTTAATCAGCCCCAGCATTTT.